One and the same sample provided the 26 T cell receptor beta chains below, sequenced in a study of shared clonotypes between healthy human individuals (dated by TCRdb to 2020 to 2022). The library was generated by the immunoSEQ multiplex PCR assay. TCRdb retrieved this table from immuneACCESS and kept in-frame rearrangements only. Not all clones are present; in checked studies, unresolved V genes account for under half, and no reason is known for the remainder. The sample yields approximately 1,000,000 clones; 70% to 80% were counted once. The ten largest account for more than 0.5% of the sample. Source material: memory CD4+ T cells from PBMCs. The cell subset or site label on this specimen signifies: CD45RA-negative fraction. These TCRs come from a man between 18 and 29 years old in good health. Some clones in this sample may be carry-over from other donors' samples.

This clone was recorded only once. This chain joins TRBV5-1 and TRBJ2-7; either TRBD1 or TRBD2 may fit D (5 bases each). Trimming stripped 2 bases from V and 3 bases from J, with 15 bases between. Germline CDR1 and CDR2: SGHRS and YFSETQ. This CDR3 is 15 amino acids long. The CDR3, as DNA: TGCGCCAGCAGCTTCGGACACGCCGAGGGCTACGAGCAGTACTTC. This encodes CASSFGHAEGYEQYF.

This clone was seen a single time. The J gene is TRBJ2-1, the V gene TRBV7-2, with a possible D match to TRBD2 (5 bases). The CDR3 length is 13 residues. Trimming pared 3 bases from V and 10 bases from J, leaving 13 bases between. The germline V gene has CDR1 SGHTA and CDR2 FQGNSA. The CDR3 spells CASSFAPRGEQFF. The CDR3, as DNA: TGTGCCAGCAGCTTTGCCCCCCGAGGGGAGCAGTTCTTC.

V is TRBV5-8 and J is TRBJ1-4; TRBD1 matches at 8 bases. J gave up 0 bases and V 1 base, and 5 bases lay outside the gene matches. The CDR3 has 17 residues. CDR1 and CDR2 (germline): SGHTS, YDEGEE. Written as DNA, the CDR3 is TGTGCCAGCAGCTTGTTGGGACAGGCCGCAACTAATGAAAAACTGTTTTTT. Amino acids: CASSLLGQAATNEKLFF.

This clone appeared a few times. Other DNA sequences in the sample encode the same CDR3. The chain carries TRBV5-6 and TRBJ1-1, with D hard to call. V dropped 4 bases and J dropped 1 base, with 8 bases sitting between them. Germline lookup yields CDR1 SGHDT and CDR2 YYEEEE. This CDR3 has 13 amino acids. CDR3 in DNA: TGTGCCAGCAGCCCTGGGCCGAACACTGAAGCTTTCTTT. Translated: CASSPGPNTEAFF.

The genes are TRBV5-1 and TRBJ2-5; no firm D call. The V end lost 4 bases, the J end lost 1 base, and 8 bases lay between the germline ends. Looked up from germline, CDR1 is SGHRS and CDR2 is YFSETQ. CDR3 length: 13 residues. The CDR3 loop is CASSQSAQETQYF. CDR3 sequence (DNA): TGCGCCAGCAGCCAAAGCGCCCAAGAGACCCAGTACTTC.

This clone was recorded many times. Within the sample, other DNA sequences also encode this same CDR3. The chain has TRBV5-8 and TRBJ1-4, with 7 bases lining up with TRBD1. CDR3 length: 14 amino acids. With 2 bases clipped from V and 8 bases from J, the junction kept 6 bases outside the gene matches. Germline V gene lookup returns CDR1 SGHTS and CDR2 YDEGEE. DNA of the CDR3: TGTGCCAGCAGCTTAGGGGGCGACGGGGAAAAACTGTTTTTT. Its protein product is CASSLGGDGEKLFF.

The CDR3 DNA reads as TGTGCCAGCAGTTACGGACATTACGGAGAGACCCAGTACTTC. It is translated as CASSYGHYGETQYF. The chain links TRBV6-5 to TRBJ2-5, with D possibly matching TRBD1 (5 bases). Germline loops: CDR1 MNHEY, CDR2 SVGAGI. This CDR3 contains 14 residues. V lost 2 bases, J lost 4 bases, and 11 bases lay in between.

This chain links TRBV5-1 with TRBJ2-3, with D possibly being TRBD1 (5 bases). The CDR3 runs 14 residues. V was shortened by 3 bases and J by 8 bases, with 16 bases between the two germline ends. Germline loops: CDR1 SGHRS, CDR2 YFSETQ. The CDR3 sequence: CASSSQGSAGTQYF. CDR3 nucleotides: TGCGCCAGCAGCTCTCAGGGTTCTGCAGGTACGCAGTATTTT.

The V and J genes are TRBV15 and TRBJ1-1; maybe TRBD1 (5 bases). The CDR3 has 14 amino acids. The V and J ends lost 5 bases and 4 bases respectively, with 14 bases between them. Germline V gene lookup returns CDR1 LNHNV and CDR2 YYDKDF (reference sequence). CDR3: CATSPRVGGTEAFF. The CDR3 nucleotides read TGTGCCACCAGCCCCAGGGTGGGGGGCACTGAAGCTTTCTTT.

V is TRBV5-1 and J is TRBJ1-3, with TRBD1 matching 9 bases. Germline V lookup: CDR1 SGHRS, CDR2 YFSETQ. After removal of 4 bases from V and 4 bases from J, the junction contained 9 bases not matched to a gene. CDR3 length: 16 amino acids. The CDR3 reads CASSLWTGDSGNTIYF. The CDR3 DNA reads TGCGCCAGCAGCCTTTGGACAGGGGACTCCGGAAACACCATATATTTT.

This clone was observed once. The chain recombines TRBV5-5 with TRBJ1-1; D is unclear. This CDR3 is 16 amino acids long. The germline gives CDR1 SGHKS, CDR2 YYEKEE (reference sequence). Deletions cut 1 base from V and 6 bases from J, with 19 bases between. The CDR3 bases are TGTGCCAGCAGCTTGACTATTTCCGCTGTTTGGGCTGAAGCTTTCTTT. Amino acid sequence: CASSLTISAVWAEAFF.

The rearrangement links TRBV6-1 to TRBJ2-1; D is uncertain. Germline V gene data show CDR1 as MNHNS and CDR2 as SASEGT. V lost 1 base, J lost 0 bases, and 7 bases lay in between. This CDR3 is 15 amino acids long. The CDR3 DNA sequence: TGTGCCAGCAGTGAAGAGCCGAGCTCCTACAATGAGCAGTTCTTC. Its translation: CASSEEPSSYNEQFF.

The table lists this clone with a few counts. The chain is built from TRBV9 and TRBJ2-5; TRBD1 is a possible D gene (6 bases). Trimming took off 4 bases at V and 2 bases at J, with 12 bases between the two ends. Germline-derived CDR1 and CDR2 are SGDLS and YYNGEE. The CDR3 extends over 14 amino acids. This CDR3 reads CASSTQQGQETQYF. The DNA for the CDR3 is TGTGCCAGCAGCACCCAACAGGGACAAGAGACCCAGTACTTC.

The chain recombines TRBV7-9 with TRBJ2-7, with unresolved D. This CDR3 has 12 amino acids. Germline V lookup: CDR1 SEHNR, CDR2 FQNEAQ (reference sequence). V dropped 7 bases and J dropped 0 bases, with 7 bases sitting between them. Written as DNA, the CDR3 is TGTGCCAGCATCGGGTCCTCCTACGAGCAGTACTTC. Translation gives CASIGSSYEQYF.

This rearrangement joins TRBV10-3 to TRBJ2-2, with TRBD1 matching over 7 bases. Per germline, CDR1 ENHRY and CDR2 SYGVKD. Trimming at V came to 0 bases and at J to 3 bases, leaving 13 bases not matched to a gene. The CDR3 has 19 residues. This CDR3 reads CAISESSPTGTGYTGELFF. The CDR3 region has the DNA TGTGCCATCAGTGAGTCGAGCCCGACAGGGACGGGGTACACCGGGGAGCTGTTTTTT.

The J gene is TRBJ1-3, the V gene TRBV7-9; no definite D call. Germline CDR1 reads SEHNR; CDR2 reads FQNEAQ (reference sequence). The CDR3 length is 13 residues. Deletions cut 5 bases from V and 4 bases from J, with 9 bases between. The CDR3 loop reads CASSAPPGNTIYF. As DNA, the CDR3 is TGTGCCAGCAGCGCCCCCCCCGGAAACACCATATATTTT.

As for this clone: Other DNA sequences from this sample encode an identical CDR3 as well. This chain joins TRBV28 and TRBJ2-3; no definite D call. The CDR3 totals 12 residues. V was shortened by 6 bases and J by 3 bases, with 7 bases between the two germline ends. CDR1 MDHEN and CDR2 SYDVKM come from the germline V gene. For the CDR3, the DNA is TGTGCCAGCAGCCTCTCGACAGATACGCAGTATTTT. This sequence encodes CASSLSTDTQYF.

The chain combines TRBV4-3 with TRBJ2-5; D is unresolved. Trimming took 1 base from V and 3 from J, leaving 6 bases between them. Germline lookup yields CDR1 LGHNA and CDR2 YSLEER. The CDR3 length is 13 residues. The CDR3 spells CASSQAPKETQYF. CDR3 sequence (DNA): TGCGCCAGCAGCCAAGCGCCTAAAGAGACCCAGTACTTC.

This clone was recorded at least ten times. The gene calls are TRBV19 and TRBJ2-1, with D perhaps TRBD2 (5 bases). The CDR3 has 15 amino acids. CDR1 LNHDA and CDR2 SQIVND come from the germline V gene (reference sequence). Between the trimmed V and J ends, which lost 4 bases and 5 bases, there was a span of 15 bases. DNA of the CDR3: TGTGCCAGTAGTAACCAAATCGGGATAAACAATGAGCAGTTCTTC. Translation gives CASSNQIGINNEQFF.

A single count supports this clone. The V gene is TRBV30, the J gene TRBJ2-3; weak D call: TRBD2 (6 bases). CDR1 is GTSNPN, CDR2 SVGIG, per germline (reference sequence). V gave up 2 bases and J gave up 5 bases, with 20 bases separating them. This CDR3 has 16 amino acids. The CDR3 nucleotides are TGTGCCTGGAGTCACGGGTGGACCCCGGAGGGAGATACGCAGTATTTT. This translates into CAWSHGWTPEGDTQYF.

The V and J genes are TRBV5-1 and TRBJ2-7; possible D gene TRBD1, 6 bases. Trimming cost V 0 bases and J 3 bases, with 13 bases left between them. Germline CDR1 reads SGHRS; CDR2 reads YFSETQ. This CDR3 is built from 15 residues. In DNA form, the CDR3 reads TGCGCCAGCAGCTTGGCACAGGGCGTCGTCTACGAGCAGTACTTC. It specifies CASSLAQGVVYEQYF.

The chain has TRBV2 and TRBJ2-2; D gene uncertain. Deletions cut 6 bases from V and 5 bases from J, with 10 bases between. CDR1 is SNHLY, CDR2 FYNNEI, per germline. The CDR3 length is 13 residues. The CDR3: CASRRLVTGELFF. The CDR3 DNA is TGTGCCAGCAGGAGACTGGTAACCGGGGAGCTGTTTTTT.

The gene calls are TRBV20-1 and TRBJ2-1; unclear D gene. This CDR3 is 11 amino acids long. Trimming pared 3 bases from V and 8 bases from J, leaving 8 bases between. Germline V gene sequence: CDR1 DFQATT, CDR2 SNEGSKA (reference sequence). CDR3 region: CSASFWDEQFF. The CDR3 bases are TGCAGTGCTAGTTTCTGGGATGAGCAGTTCTTC.

This chain uses TRBV7-9 with TRBJ2-2; D tentatively reads TRBD1 or TRBD2 (5 bases each). The CDR3 covers 14 residues. With 6 bases removed from V and 6 bases from J, the gap between germline ends came to 14 bases. Germline V gene lookup returns CDR1 SEHNR and CDR2 FQNEAQ (reference sequence). CDR3 sequence (DNA): TGTGCCAGCAGTTTTACCGGGACGTCCGGGGAGCTGTTTTTT. Amino acid sequence: CASSFTGTSGELFF.

This clone was detected ten times or more. The chain links TRBV7-2 to TRBJ2-5; TRBD1 agrees at 9 bases. This CDR3 has 14 residues. The germline V gene encodes CDR1 SGHTA and CDR2 FQGNSA. After removal of 7 bases from V and 5 bases from J, the junction contained 8 bases not matched to a gene. The CDR3 here is CASTSGGTGETQYF. The DNA of the CDR3 is TGTGCCAGCACCTCTGGCGGGACAGGGGAGACCCAGTACTTC.

This clone was picked up one time. This chain connects TRBV2 to TRBJ2-3; 8 bases map to TRBD2. Germline V gene data show CDR1 as SNHLY and CDR2 as FYNNEI. The CDR3 is made up of 13 amino acids. With V trimmed by 5 bases and J by 3 bases, 1 base remained unmatched. In DNA form, the CDR3 reads TGTGCCAGCAGTTCTAGCGGGACAGATACGCAGTATTTT. Translating gives CASSSSGTDTQYF.